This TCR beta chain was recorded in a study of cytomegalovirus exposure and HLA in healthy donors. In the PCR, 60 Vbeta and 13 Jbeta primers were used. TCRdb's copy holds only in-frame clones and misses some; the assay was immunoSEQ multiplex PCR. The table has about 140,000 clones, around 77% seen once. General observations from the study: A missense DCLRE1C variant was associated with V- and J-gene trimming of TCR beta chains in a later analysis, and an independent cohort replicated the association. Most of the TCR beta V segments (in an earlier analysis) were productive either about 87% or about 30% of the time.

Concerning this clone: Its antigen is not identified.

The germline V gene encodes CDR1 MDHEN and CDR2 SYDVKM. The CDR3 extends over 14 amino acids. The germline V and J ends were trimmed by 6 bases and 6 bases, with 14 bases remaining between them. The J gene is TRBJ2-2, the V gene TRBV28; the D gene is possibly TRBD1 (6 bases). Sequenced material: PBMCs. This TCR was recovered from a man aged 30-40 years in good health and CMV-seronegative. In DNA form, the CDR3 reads TGTGCCAGCAGCACGTTCAGGGGCGCCGGGGAGCTGTTTTTT. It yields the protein CASSTFRGAGELFF.